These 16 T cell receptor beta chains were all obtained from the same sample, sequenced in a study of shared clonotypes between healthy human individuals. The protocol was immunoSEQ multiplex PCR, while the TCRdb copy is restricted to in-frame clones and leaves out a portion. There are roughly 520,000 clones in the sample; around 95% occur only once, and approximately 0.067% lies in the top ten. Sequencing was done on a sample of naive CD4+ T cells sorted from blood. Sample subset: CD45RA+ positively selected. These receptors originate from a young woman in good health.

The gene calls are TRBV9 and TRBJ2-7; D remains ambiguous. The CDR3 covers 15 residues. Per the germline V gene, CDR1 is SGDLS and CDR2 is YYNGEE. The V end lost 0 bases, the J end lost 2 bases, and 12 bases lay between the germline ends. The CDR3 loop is CASSVGAGVTYEQYF. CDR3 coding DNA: TGTGCCAGCAGCGTAGGGGCAGGTGTGACCTACGAGCAGTACTTC.

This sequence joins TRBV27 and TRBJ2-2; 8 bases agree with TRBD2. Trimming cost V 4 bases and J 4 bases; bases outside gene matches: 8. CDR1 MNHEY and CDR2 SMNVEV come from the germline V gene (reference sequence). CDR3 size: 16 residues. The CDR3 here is CASSSSAGAGTGELFF. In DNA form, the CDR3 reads TGTGCCAGCAGTTCCTCAGCGGGAGCGGGCACCGGGGAGCTGTTTTTT.

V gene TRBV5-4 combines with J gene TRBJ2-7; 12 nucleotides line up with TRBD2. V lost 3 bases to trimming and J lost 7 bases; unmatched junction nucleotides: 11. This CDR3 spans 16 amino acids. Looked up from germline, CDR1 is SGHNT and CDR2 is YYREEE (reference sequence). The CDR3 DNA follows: TGTGCCAGCAGCTACGTCCCTAGCGGGAGGGCTTTTGAGCAGTACTTC. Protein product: CASSYVPSGRAFEQYF.

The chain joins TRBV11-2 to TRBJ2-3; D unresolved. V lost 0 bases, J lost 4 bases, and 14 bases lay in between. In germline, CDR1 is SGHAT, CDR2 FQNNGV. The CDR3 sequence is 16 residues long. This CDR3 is CASSLDAVPSADTQYF. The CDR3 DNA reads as TGTGCCAGCAGCTTAGATGCAGTACCATCCGCAGATACGCAGTATTTT.

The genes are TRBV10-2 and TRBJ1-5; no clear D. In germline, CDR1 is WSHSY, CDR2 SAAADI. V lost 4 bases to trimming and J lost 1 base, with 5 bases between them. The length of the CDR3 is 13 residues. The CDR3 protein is CASSVTSNQPQHF. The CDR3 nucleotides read TGCGCCAGCAGTGTGACGAGCAATCAGCCCCAGCATTTT.

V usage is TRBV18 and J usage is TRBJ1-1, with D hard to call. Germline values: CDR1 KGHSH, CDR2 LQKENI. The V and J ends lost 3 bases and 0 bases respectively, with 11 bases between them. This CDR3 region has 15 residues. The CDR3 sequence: CASSPQALVNTEAFF. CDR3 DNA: TGTGCCAGCTCACCGCAGGCCCTTGTGAACACTGAAGCTTTCTTT.

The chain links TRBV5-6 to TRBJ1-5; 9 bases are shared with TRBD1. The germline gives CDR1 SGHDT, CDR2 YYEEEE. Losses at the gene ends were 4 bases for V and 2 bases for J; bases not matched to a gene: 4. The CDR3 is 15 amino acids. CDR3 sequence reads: CASSERDRGNQPQHF. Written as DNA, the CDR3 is TGTGCCAGCAGCGAACGGGACAGGGGCAATCAGCCCCAGCATTTT.

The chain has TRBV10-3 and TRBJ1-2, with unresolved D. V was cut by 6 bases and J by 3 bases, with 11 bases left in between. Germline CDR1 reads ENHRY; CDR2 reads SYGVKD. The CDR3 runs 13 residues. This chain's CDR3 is CAIRGSGDYGYTF. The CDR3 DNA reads TGTGCCATCAGGGGGAGTGGGGACTATGGCTACACCTTC.

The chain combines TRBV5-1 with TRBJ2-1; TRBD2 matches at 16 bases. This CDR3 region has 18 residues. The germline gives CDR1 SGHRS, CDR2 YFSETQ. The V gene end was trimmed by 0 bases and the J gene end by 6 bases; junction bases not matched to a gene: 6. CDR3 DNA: TGCGCCAGCAGCTTGGCTGGGACTAGCGGGAGGGCCCCCAATGAGCAGTTCTTC. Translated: CASSLAGTSGRAPNEQFF.

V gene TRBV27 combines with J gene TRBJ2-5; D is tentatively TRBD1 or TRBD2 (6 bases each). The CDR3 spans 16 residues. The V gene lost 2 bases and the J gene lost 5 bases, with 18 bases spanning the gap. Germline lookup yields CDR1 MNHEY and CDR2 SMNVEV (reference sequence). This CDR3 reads CASSLGGHRSGETQYF. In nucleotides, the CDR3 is TGTGCCAGCAGTTTAGGGGGACACCGAAGCGGGGAGACCCAGTACTTC.

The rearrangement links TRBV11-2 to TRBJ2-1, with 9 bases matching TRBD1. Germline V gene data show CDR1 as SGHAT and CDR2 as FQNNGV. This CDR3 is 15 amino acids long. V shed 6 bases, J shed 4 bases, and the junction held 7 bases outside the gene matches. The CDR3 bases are TGTGCCAGCAGATCCGGGACAGGGTATTACAATGAGCAGTTCTTC. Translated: CASRSGTGYYNEQFF. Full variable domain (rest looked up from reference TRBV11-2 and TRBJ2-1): EAGVAQSPRYKIIEKRQSVAFWCNPISGHATLYWYQQILGQGPKLLIQFQNNGVVDDSQLPKDRFSAERLKGVDSTLKIQPAKLEDSAVYLCASRSGTGYYNEQFFGPGTRLTVL.

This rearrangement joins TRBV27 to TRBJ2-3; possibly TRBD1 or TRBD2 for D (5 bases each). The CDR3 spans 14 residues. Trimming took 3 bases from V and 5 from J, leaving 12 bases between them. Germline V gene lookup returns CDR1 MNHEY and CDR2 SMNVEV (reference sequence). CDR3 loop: CASSFNGAGDTQYF. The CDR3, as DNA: TGTGCCAGCAGTTTTAATGGGGCGGGAGATACGCAGTATTTT.

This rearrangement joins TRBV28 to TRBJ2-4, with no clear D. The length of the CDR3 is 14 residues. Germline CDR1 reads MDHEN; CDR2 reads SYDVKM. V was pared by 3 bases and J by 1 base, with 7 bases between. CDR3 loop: CASSFSWAKNIQYF. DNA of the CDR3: TGTGCCAGCAGTTTTAGCTGGGCCAAAAACATTCAGTACTTC.

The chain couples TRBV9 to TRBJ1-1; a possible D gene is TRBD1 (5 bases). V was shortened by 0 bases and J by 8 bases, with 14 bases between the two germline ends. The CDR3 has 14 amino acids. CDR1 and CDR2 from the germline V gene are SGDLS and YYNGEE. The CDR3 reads CASSVASGAPEAFF. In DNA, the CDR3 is TGTGCCAGCAGCGTAGCTTCTGGGGCCCCCGAAGCTTTCTTT. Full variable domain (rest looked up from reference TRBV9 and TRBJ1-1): DSGVTQTPKHLITATGQRVTLRCSPRSGDLSVYWYQQSLDQGLQFLIQYYNGEERAKGNILERFSAQQFPDLHSELNLSSLELGDSALYFCASSVASGAPEAFFGQGTRLTVV.

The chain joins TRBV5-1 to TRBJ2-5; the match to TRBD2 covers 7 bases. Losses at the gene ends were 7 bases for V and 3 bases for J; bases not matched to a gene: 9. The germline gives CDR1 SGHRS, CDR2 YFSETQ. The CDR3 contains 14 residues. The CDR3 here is CASRTGGTEETQYF. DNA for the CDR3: TGCGCCAGCCGCACCGGGGGGACCGAAGAGACCCAGTACTTC. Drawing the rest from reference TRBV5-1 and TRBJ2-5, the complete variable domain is KAGVTQTPRYLIKTRGQQVTLSCSPISGHRSVSWYQQTPGQGLQFLFEYFSETQRNKGNFPGRFSGRQFSNSRSEMNVSTLELGDSALYLCASRTGGTEETQYFGPGTRLLVL.

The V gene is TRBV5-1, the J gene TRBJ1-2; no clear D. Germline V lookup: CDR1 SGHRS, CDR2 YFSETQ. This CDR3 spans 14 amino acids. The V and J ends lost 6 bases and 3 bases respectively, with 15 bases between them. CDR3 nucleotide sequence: TGCGCCAGCACCCTCGGGGAGTTAGACTATGGCTACACCTTC. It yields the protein CASTLGELDYGYTF. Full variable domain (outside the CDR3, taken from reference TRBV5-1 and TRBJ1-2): KAGVTQTPRYLIKTRGQQVTLSCSPISGHRSVSWYQQTPGQGLQFLFEYFSETQRNKGNFPGRFSGRQFSNSRSEMNVSTLELGDSALYLCASTLGELDYGYTFGSGTRLTVV.